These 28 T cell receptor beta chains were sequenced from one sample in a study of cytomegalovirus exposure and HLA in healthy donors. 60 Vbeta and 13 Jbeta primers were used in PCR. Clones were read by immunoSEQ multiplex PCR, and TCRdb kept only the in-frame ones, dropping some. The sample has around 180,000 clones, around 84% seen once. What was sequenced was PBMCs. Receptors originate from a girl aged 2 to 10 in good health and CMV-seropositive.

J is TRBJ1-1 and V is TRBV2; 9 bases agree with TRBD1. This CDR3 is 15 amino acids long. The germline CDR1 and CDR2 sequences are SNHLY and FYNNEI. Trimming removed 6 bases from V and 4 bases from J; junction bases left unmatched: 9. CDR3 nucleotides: TGTGCCAGCAGCCACGAGGACAGGGGAGGCACTGAAGCTTTCTTT. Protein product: CASSHEDRGGTEAFF.

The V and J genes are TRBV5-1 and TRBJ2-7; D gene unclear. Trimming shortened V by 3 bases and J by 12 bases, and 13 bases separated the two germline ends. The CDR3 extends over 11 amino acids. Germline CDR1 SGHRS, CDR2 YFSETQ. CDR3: CASSYASEWYF. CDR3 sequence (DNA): TGCGCCAGCAGCTACGCGAGTGAGTGGTACTTC.

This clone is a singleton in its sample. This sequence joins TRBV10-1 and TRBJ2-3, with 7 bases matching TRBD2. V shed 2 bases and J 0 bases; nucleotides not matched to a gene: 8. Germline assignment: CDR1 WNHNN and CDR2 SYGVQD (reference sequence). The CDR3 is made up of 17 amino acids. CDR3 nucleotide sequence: TGCGCCAGCAGTGAGCCCTGGACTAGAACTAGCACAGATACGCAGTATTTT. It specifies CASSEPWTRTSTDTQYF.

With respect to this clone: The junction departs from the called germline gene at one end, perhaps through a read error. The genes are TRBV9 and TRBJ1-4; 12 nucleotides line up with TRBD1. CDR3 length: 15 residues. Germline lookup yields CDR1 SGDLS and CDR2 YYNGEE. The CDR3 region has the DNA TGTGCCAGCAGCGAGGGACCGGGACAGGGGGCGGATCGGGTTTTT. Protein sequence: CASSEGPGQGADRVF.

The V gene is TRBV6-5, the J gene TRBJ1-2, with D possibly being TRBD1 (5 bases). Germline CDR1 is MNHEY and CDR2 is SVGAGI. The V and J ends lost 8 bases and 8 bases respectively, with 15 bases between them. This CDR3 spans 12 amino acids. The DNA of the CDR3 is TGTGCCAGCGCTCCAGGGTTGGAGGGCTACACCTTC. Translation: CASAPGLEGYTF.

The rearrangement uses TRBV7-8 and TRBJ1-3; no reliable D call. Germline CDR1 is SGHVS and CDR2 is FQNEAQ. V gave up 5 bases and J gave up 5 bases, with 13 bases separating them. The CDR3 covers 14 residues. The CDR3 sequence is CASSESRSRNTIYF. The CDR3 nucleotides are TGTGCCAGCAGCGAAAGCAGGTCTCGAAACACCATATATTTT.

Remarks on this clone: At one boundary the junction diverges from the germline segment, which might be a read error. CDR3: CTWVIRGPGRSSPLHF. The CDR3, as DNA: TGTACCTGGGTAATAAGAGGACCCGGGAGGAGTTCACCCCTCCACTTT. The rearrangement uses TRBV30 and TRBJ1-6; D unclear. The CDR3 runs 16 residues. CDR1 and CDR2 (germline): GTSNPN, SVGIG (reference sequence). Full variable domain (outside the CDR3, taken from reference TRBV30 and TRBJ1-6): SQTIHQWPATLVQPVGSPLSLECTVEGTSNPNLYWYRQAAGRGLQLLFYSVGIGQISSEVPQNLSASRPQDRQFILSSKKLLLSDSGFYLCTWVIRGPGRSSPLHFGNGTRLTVT.

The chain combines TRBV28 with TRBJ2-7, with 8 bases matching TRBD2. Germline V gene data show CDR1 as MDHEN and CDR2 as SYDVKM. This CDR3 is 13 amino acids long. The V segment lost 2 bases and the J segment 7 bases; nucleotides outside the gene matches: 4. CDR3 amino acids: CASSLVAGREQYF. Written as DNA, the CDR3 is TGTGCCAGCAGTTTAGTAGCGGGACGTGAGCAGTACTTC.

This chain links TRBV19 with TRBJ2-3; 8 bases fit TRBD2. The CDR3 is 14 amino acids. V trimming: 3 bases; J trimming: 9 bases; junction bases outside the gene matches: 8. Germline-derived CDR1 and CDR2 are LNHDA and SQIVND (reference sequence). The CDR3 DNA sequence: TGTGCCAGTAGTATCCGACAGGCGGGGGGAACGCAGTATTTT. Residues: CASSIRQAGGTQYF.

CDR3 DNA sequence: TGTGCCAGCTCAGGCCAGGGAAACACTGAAGCTTTCTTT. It is translated as CASSGQGNTEAFF. The genes are TRBV25-1 and TRBJ1-1; the D gene is possibly TRBD1 (5 bases). V was clipped by 8 bases and J by 2 bases, with 12 bases between them. The CDR3 contains 13 residues. Germline V lookup: CDR1 MGHDK, CDR2 SYGVNS.

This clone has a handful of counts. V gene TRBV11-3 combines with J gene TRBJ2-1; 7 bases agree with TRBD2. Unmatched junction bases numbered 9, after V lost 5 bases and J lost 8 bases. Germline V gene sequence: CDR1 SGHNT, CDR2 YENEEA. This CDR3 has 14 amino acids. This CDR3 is CASSPSGELDEQFF. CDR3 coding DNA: TGTGCCAGCAGCCCCAGCGGGGAGCTGGATGAGCAGTTCTTC.

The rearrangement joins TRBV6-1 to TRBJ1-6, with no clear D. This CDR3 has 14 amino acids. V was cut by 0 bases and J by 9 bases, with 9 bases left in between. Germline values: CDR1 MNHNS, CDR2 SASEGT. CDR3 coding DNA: TGTGCCAGCAGTGAAGCAAGCCGGGGTTCACCCCTCCACTTT. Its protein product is CASSEASRGSPLHF.

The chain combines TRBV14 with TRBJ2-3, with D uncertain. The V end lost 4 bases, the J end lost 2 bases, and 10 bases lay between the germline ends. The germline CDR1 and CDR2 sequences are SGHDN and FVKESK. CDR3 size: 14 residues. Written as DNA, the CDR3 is TGTGCCAGCAGCCCGGCGCGGTACACAGATACGCAGTATTTT. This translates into CASSPARYTDTQYF.

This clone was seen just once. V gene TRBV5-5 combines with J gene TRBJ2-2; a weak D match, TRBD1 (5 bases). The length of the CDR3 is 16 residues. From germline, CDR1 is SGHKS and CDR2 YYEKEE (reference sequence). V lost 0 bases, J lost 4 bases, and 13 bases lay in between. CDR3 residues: CASSLALQAGTGELFF. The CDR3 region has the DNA TGTGCCAGCAGCTTGGCCTTACAGGCAGGCACCGGGGAGCTGTTTTTT. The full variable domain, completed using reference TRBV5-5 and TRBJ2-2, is DAGVTQSPTHLIKTRGQQVTLRCSPISGHKSVSWYQQVLGQGPQFIFQYYEKEERGRGNFPDRFSARQFPNYSSELNVNALLLGDSALYLCASSLALQAGTGELFFGEGSRLTVL.

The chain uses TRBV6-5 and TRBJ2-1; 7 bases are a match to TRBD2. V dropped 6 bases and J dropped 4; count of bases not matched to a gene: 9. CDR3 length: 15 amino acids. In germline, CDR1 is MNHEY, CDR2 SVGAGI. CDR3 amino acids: CASRAGLVGYNEQFF. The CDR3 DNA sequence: TGTGCCAGCAGAGCCGGACTAGTAGGTTACAATGAGCAGTTCTTC.

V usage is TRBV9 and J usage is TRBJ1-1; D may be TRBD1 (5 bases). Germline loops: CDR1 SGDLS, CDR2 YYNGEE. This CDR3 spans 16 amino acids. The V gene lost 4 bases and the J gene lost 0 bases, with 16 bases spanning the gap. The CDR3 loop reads CASSSRGHYMNTEAFF. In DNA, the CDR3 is TGTGCCAGCAGCTCCCGAGGACACTACATGAACACTGAAGCTTTCTTT.

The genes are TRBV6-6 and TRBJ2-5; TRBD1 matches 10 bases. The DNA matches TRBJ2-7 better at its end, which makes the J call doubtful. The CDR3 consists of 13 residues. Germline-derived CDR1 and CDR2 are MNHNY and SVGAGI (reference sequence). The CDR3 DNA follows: TGTGCCAGCAGCCGGGGACAGGGGAACGAGCAGTACTTC. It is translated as CASSRGQGNEQYF.

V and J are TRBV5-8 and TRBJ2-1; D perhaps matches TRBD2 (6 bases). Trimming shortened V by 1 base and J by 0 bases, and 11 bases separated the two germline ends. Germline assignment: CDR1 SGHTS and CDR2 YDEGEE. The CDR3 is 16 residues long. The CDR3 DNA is TGTGCCAGCAGCTTGCGCGGGGAAAGCTCCTACAATGAGCAGTTCTTC. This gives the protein CASSLRGESSYNEQFF.

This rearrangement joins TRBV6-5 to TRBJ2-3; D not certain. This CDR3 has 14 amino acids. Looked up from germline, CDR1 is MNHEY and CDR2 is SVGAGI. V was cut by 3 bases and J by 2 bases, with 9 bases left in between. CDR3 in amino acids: CASSYGLSTDTQYF. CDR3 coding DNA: TGTGCCAGCAGTTATGGGCTGTCCACAGATACGCAGTATTTT.

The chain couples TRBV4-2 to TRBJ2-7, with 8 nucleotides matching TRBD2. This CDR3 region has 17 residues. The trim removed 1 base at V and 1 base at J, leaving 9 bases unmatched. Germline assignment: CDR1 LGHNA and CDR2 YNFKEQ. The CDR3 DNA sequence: TGTGCCAGCAGCCAAGTAGAAAGCGGGAGTTCTTCCTACGAGCAGTACTTC. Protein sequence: CASSQVESGSSSYEQYF.

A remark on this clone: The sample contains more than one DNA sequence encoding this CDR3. The CDR3 coding sequence is TGTGCCTGGAGCCAGAGCGCGGGAGGGTGGACAGATACGCAGTATTTT. It encodes CAWSQSAGGWTDTQYF. This chain links TRBV30 with TRBJ2-3; 9 positions match TRBD2. This CDR3 spans 16 amino acids. CDR1 is GTSNPN and CDR2 is SVGIG in the germline V gene (reference sequence). J lost 3 bases, V lost 3 bases, and 10 bases had no gene match.

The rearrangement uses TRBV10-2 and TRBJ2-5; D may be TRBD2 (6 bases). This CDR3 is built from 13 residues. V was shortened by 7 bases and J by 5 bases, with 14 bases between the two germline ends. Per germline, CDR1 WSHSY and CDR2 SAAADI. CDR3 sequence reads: CASKISGRETQYF. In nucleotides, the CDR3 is TGCGCCAGCAAGATAAGCGGGCGGGAGACCCAGTACTTC.

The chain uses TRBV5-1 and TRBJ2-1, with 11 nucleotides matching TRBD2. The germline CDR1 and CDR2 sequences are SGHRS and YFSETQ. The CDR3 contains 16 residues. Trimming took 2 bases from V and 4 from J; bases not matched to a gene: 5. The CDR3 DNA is TGCGCCAGCAGCTTTCTGACTAGCGGGACATACAATGAGCAGTTCTTC. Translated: CASSFLTSGTYNEQFF.

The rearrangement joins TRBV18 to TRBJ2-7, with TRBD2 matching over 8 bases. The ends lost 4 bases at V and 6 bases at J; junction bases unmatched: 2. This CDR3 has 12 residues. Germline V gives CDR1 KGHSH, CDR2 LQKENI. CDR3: CASSQAGVEQYF. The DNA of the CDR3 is TGTGCCAGCTCACAAGCGGGGGTCGAGCAGTACTTC. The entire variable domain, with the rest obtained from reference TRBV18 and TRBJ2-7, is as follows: NAGVMQNPRHLVRRRGQEARLRCSPMKGHSHVYWYRQLPEEGLKFMVYLQKENIIDESGMPKERFSAEFPKEGPSILRIQQVVRGDSAAYFCASSQAGVEQYFGPGTRLTVT.

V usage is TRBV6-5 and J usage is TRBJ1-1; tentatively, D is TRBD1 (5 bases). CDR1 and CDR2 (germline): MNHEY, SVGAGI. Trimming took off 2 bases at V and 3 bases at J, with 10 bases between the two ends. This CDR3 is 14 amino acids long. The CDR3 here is CASSYGRDDTEAFF. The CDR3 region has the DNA TGTGCCAGCAGTTACGGCAGGGATGACACTGAAGCTTTCTTT.

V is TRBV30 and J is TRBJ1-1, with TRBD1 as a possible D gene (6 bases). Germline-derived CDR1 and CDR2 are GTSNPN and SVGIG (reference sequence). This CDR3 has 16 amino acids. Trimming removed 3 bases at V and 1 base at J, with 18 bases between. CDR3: CAWRRGGRGQNTEAFF. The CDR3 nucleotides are TGTGCCTGGAGGAGGGGGGGTCGGGGGCAGAACACTGAAGCTTTCTTT.

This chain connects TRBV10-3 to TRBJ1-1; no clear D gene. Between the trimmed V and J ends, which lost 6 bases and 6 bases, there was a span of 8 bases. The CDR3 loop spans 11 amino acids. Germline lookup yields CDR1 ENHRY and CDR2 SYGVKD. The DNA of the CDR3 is TGTGCCATCAGAAATACATCTGAAGCTTTCTTT. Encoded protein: CAIRNTSEAFF.

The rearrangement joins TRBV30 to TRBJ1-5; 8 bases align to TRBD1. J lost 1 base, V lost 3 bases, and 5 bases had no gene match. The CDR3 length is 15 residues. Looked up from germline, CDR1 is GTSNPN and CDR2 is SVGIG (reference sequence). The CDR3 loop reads CAWRGQGASNQPQHF. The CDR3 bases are TGTGCCTGGAGGGGCCAGGGGGCCAGCAATCAGCCCCAGCATTTT. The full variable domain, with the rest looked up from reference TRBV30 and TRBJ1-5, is SQTIHQWPATLVQPVGSPLSLECTVEGTSNPNLYWYRQAAGRGLQLLFYSVGIGQISSEVPQNLSASRPQDRQFILSSKKLLLSDSGFYLCAWRGQGASNQPQHFGDGTRLSIL.